The rows below give T cell receptor beta chains drawn from one sample of a study of breast tumors, draining lymph nodes, adjacent tissues. TCRdb analysed the multiplex PCR reads with MiXCR anew, one entry per CDR3 protein. This table has about 16,000 distinct CDR3 sequences, 40% to 55% appearing once. Source material: tumor-adjacent breast tissue. The receptors shown here come from a female donor with breast cancer. Some clones in this sample may be carry-over from other donors' samples. Both conserved end residues are part of each CDR3. The D gene is left open where the match is weak. The listing skips clone size in some rows; elsewhere it reads once, few, many or a size class.

clone size	V gene	D gene	J gene	CDR3 protein	CDR3 DNA
NA	TRBV20-1	NA	TRBJ2-1	CSARRPTGASNEQFF	TGCAGTGCTAGAAGGCCGACGGGGGCCAGCAATGAGCAGTTCTTC
many	TRBV4-3	NA	TRBJ2-5	CASSQATGTTAQYF	TGCGCCAGCAGCCAAGCAACAGGGACCACGGCCCAGTACTTC
medium-sized	TRBV2	NA	TRBJ2-7	CASTGTEIYEQYF	TGTGCCAGCACCGGGACGGAGATCTACGAGCAGTACTTC
NA	TRBV18	NA	TRBJ1-2	CASSPRQENGYTF	TGTGCCAGCTCACCACGACAGGAGAATGGCTACACCTTC
NA	TRBV7-3	NA	TRBJ2-5	CASSSLRAPAQETQYF	TGTGCCAGCAGCTCTTTACGGGCCCCAGCCCAAGAGACCCAGTACTTC
NA	TRBV6-2/TRBV6-3	NA	TRBJ2-7	CASTDQSYEQYF	TGTGCCAGCACAGACCAGAGCTACGAGCAGTACTTC
NA	TRBV24-1	NA	TRBJ1-5	CATSGSLDGQPQHF	TGTGCCACCTCTGGCAGCCTGGATGGTCAGCCCCAGCATTTT
NA	TRBV7-8	TRBD1	TRBJ1-4	CASRRTGSNEKLFF	TGTGCCAGCAGACGGACAGGCTCTAATGAAAAACTGTTTTTT
medium-sized	TRBV7-9	NA	TRBJ2-1	CASVGAYEQFF	TGTGCCAGCGTCGGAGCATATGAGCAGTTCTTC
NA	TRBV7-9	NA	TRBJ2-2	CASSLGPDVGELFF	TGTGCCAGCAGCTTGGGTCCGGACGTCGGGGAGCTGTTTTTT
many	TRBV14	NA	TRBJ2-7	CASSLLGAAPPYEQYF	TGTGCCAGCAGCCTCCTCGGGGCTGCTCCCCCCTACGAGCAGTACTTC
medium-sized	TRBV20-1	NA	TRBJ2-3	CSASGSTDTQYF	TGCAGTGCTAGCGGGAGCACAGATACGCAGTATTTT
medium-sized	TRBV7-2	TRBD2	TRBJ2-5	CASSLDLAGGRETQYF	TGTGCCAGCAGCTTAGATCTAGCGGGGGGGCGGGAGACCCAGTACTTC
NA	TRBV5-1	TRBD2	TRBJ2-1	CASGFGGGSGSGEQFF	TGCGCCAGCGGCTTTGGGGGGGGATCGGGCAGCGGGGAGCAGTTCTTC
medium-sized	TRBV12-3/TRBV12-4	NA	TRBJ2-5	CASSQQPSGIAETQYF	TGTGCCAGCAGTCAACAGCCAAGCGGAATCGCGGAGACCCAGTACTTC
many	TRBV7-8	NA	TRBJ1-6	CASSFLKQNSPLHF	TGTGCCAGCAGCTTTTTGAAGCAGAATTCACCCCTCCACTTT
medium-sized	TRBV29-1	NA	TRBJ2-5	CSVRPGEETQYF	TGCAGCGTCCGGCCGGGGGAGGAGACCCAGTACTTC
medium-sized	TRBV2	NA	TRBJ2-7	CASSLLESYEQYF	TGTGCCAGCAGTCTACTAGAATCCTACGAGCAGTACTTC
NA	TRBV7-2	TRBD1	TRBJ2-3	CASSLFPPGTGVPDTQYF	TGTGCCAGCAGCCTATTTCCCCCCGGGACAGGGGTGCCAGATACGCAGTATTTT
many	TRBV6-5	NA	TRBJ2-5	CASSYSLRNQETQYF	TGTGCCAGCAGTTACTCGTTGCGGAACCAAGAGACCCAGTACTTC
NA	TRBV15	TRBD1	TRBJ2-7	CATSIRLGQGRDEQYF	TGTGCCACCAGCATCCGTCTGGGACAGGGGAGAGACGAGCAGTACTTC
medium-sized	TRBV7-9	NA	TRBJ1-2	CASSSNYGYTF	TGTGCCAGCAGCTCTAACTATGGCTACACCTTC
few	TRBV20-1	NA	TRBJ1-2	CSAKELRDNGYTF	TGCAGTGCGAAGGAGCTGCGGGACAATGGCTACACCTTC
NA	TRBV18	NA	TRBJ1-4	CAGPPGVPNEKLFF	TGTGCCGGCCCGCCGGGAGTTCCTAATGAAAAACTGTTTTTT
once	TRBV11-2	NA	TRBJ2-1	CASSLDLGGKRYNEQFF	TGTGCCAGCAGCTTAGATTTAGGGGGGAAAAGGTACAATGAGCAGTTCTTC
NA	TRBV18	TRBD2	TRBJ2-1	CASSGGGRSYNEQFF	TGTGCCAGCTCGGGCGGGGGGAGGTCCTACAATGAGCAGTTCTTC
NA	TRBV20-1	NA	TRBJ1-5	CSASPGSGRQPQHF	TGCAGTGCTAGTCCCGGATCTGGGCGGCAGCCCCAGCATTTT
NA	TRBV20-1	TRBD1	TRBJ2-5	CSASRETGRFGTQYF	TGCAGTGCCAGCAGGGAGACAGGGCGCTTTGGGACCCAGTACTTC
few	TRBV5-1	NA	TRBJ1-2	CASSLGTHYGYTF	TGCGCCAGCAGCTTGGGGACACACTATGGCTACACCTTC
NA	TRBV2	NA	TRBJ1-3	CASSERQPSSGNTIYF	TGTGCCAGCAGTGAAAGACAGCCGAGCTCTGGAAACACCATATATTTT
once	TRBV9	TRBD2	TRBJ2-3	CASSAPTSGGIENTQYF	TGTGCCAGCAGCGCCCCGACTAGCGGGGGGATTGAAAATACGCAGTATTTT
many	TRBV6-5	TRBD2	TRBJ2-3	CASSSVRRGGGDTQYF	TGTGCCAGCAGTTCCGTTCGACGGGGGGGCGGAGATACGCAGTATTTT
many	TRBV7-2	NA	TRBJ2-7	CASSPGPSYEQYF	TGTGCCAGCAGCCCGGGACCCTCCTACGAGCAGTACTTC
many	TRBV5-8	NA	TRBJ2-5	CASSLKYATQETQYF	TGTGCCAGCAGCTTGAAGTACGCGACACAAGAGACCCAGTACTTC
NA	TRBV9	TRBD2	TRBJ2-7	CASSVGIGSSGRDEQYF	TGTGCCAGCAGCGTTGGGATCGGATCCAGCGGGAGGGACGAGCAGTACTTC
few	TRBV6-4	NA	TRBJ1-2	CASTFNRDGVYGYTF	TGTGCCAGCACTTTCAACAGGGATGGCGTCTATGGCTACACCTTC
NA	TRBV4-1	NA	TRBJ2-7	CASQEPDLTYEQYF	TGCGCCAGCCAAGAACCAGATTTGACCTACGAGCAGTACTTC
once	TRBV5-8	TRBD2	TRBJ2-7	CASTNLAGADLTYEQYF	TGTGCCAGCACCAATCTAGCGGGAGCCGACCTGACCTACGAGCAGTACTTC
NA	TRBV12-3/TRBV12-4	TRBD2	TRBJ2-7	CASGLAGVGEQYF	TGTGCCAGCGGGCTCGCGGGAGTCGGCGAGCAGTACTTC
NA	TRBV7-3	NA	TRBJ2-6	CASSLTGLDFSGANVLTF	TGTGCCAGCAGCTTAACAGGGTTGGATTTCTCTGGGGCCAACGTCCTGACTTTC
medium-sized	TRBV12-3/TRBV12-4	TRBD1	TRBJ2-7	CASSLETGGRNEQYF	TGTGCCAGCAGTTTAGAGACAGGGGGCAGAAACGAGCAGTACTTC
many	TRBV27	NA	TRBJ1-5	CASSFLNWGPQHF	TGTGCCAGCAGTTTTCTAAACTGGGGGCCCCAGCATTTT
NA	TRBV2	TRBD1	TRBJ1-2	CATLAADRGAGYTF	TGTGCCACCTTAGCGGCGGACAGGGGTGCTGGCTACACCTTC
medium-sized	TRBV2	NA	TRBJ1-3	CASSGQVFSGNTIYF	TGTGCCAGCAGTGGACAGGTTTTCTCTGGAAACACCATATATTTT
many	TRBV27	NA	TRBJ1-5	CASSYPGQPQHF	TGTGCCAGCAGTTACCCTGGTCAGCCCCAGCATTTT
medium-sized	TRBV11-3	TRBD1	TRBJ2-7	CASSLENRGPYEQYF	TGTGCCAGCAGCTTAGAAAATAGGGGGCCCTACGAGCAGTACTTC
medium-sized	TRBV6-5	TRBD1	TRBJ1-3	CASYQPDRGLGNTIYF	TGTGCCAGCTACCAACCCGACAGGGGGCTTGGAAACACCATATATTTT
many	TRBV28	TRBD1	TRBJ2-1	CASSLPGGRNEQFF	TGTGCCAGCAGTTTACCAGGGGGCCGCAATGAGCAGTTCTTC
medium-sized	TRBV20-1	NA	TRBJ2-5	CSARGVRGQETQYF	TGCAGTGCTAGGGGGGTTAGGGGCCAAGAGACCCAGTACTTC
NA	TRBV6-6	TRBD2	TRBJ2-7	CASSYTAGLAGDEQYF	TGTGCCAGCAGTTACACCGCGGGACTAGCGGGAGACGAGCAGTACTTC
NA	TRBV6-5	NA	TRBJ1-2	CAVRQNYGYTF	TGTGCCGTCAGGCAAAACTATGGCTACACCTTC
NA	TRBV3-1	TRBD2	TRBJ2-1	CACRPIAGAYNEQFF	TGCGCCTGCAGACCGATAGCGGGAGCTTACAATGAGCAGTTCTTC